Following are 30 T cell receptor beta chains from one sample sequenced in a study of shared clonotypes between healthy human individuals. Data came from immunoSEQ multiplex PCR; TCRdb stores just in-frame clones and leaves some out. The table shows roughly 410,000 clones, with about 96% occurring only once. The sequencing sample was made of memory CD8+ T cells sorted from blood. Subset described: CD45RO+ cells pooled with CCR7-negative TemRA cells. Source of these receptors: a man aged 25-40 years in good health.

The chain couples TRBV6-5 to TRBJ2-1, with a tentative D call TRBD1 (5 bases). CDR1 and CDR2 (germline): MNHEY, SVGAGI. This CDR3 comprises 14 residues. The ends were cut back, 1 base at V and 2 bases at J, with 6 bases in the middle. CDR3: CASSYLDTYNEQFF. DNA for the CDR3: TGTGCCAGCAGTTACTTGGACACCTACAATGAGCAGTTCTTC.

The CDR3 DNA follows: TGTGCCAGCAGCTTAGAAGAGGGGATCGGGGAGCTGTTTTTT. This translates into CASSLEEGIGELFF. The chain joins TRBV11-2 to TRBJ2-2, with D possibly being TRBD1 or TRBD2 (5 bases each). The CDR3 is 14 amino acids. Per germline, CDR1 SGHAT and CDR2 FQNNGV. Trimming left V 0 bases short and J 7 bases short, with 9 bases between.

The CDR3 DNA follows: TGTGCCAGCACCACAATCCGGGACAGGGCCTACGAGCAGTACTTC. Its translation is CASTTIRDRAYEQYF. V and J are TRBV6-6 and TRBJ2-7; 9 bases line up with TRBD1. CDR3 length: 15 amino acids. The junction had 9 bases not matched to a gene; V was cut back by 7 bases and J by 2 bases. Germline V gives CDR1 MNHNY, CDR2 SVGAGI (reference sequence).

The chain is built from TRBV2 and TRBJ2-7; TRBD1 is a possible D gene (7 bases). The germline V gene has CDR1 SNHLY and CDR2 FYNNEI. This CDR3 has 12 residues. V was cut by 6 bases and J by 3 bases, with 9 bases left in between. In nucleotides, the CDR3 is TGTGCCAGCAGCAGGGGGGACTACGAGCAGTACTTC. Encoded protein: CASSRGDYEQYF. Using reference TRBV2 and TRBJ2-7 for the parts outside the CDR3, the full variable domain is EPEVTQTPSHQVTQMGQEVILRCVPISNHLYFYWYRQILGQKVEFLVSFYNNEISEKSEIFDDQFSVERPDGSNFTLKIRSTKLEDSAMYFCASSRGDYEQYFGPGTRLTVT.

This clone came up once. This rearrangement joins TRBV28 to TRBJ2-7; D gene ambiguous. The CDR3 consists of 12 residues. Germline-derived CDR1 and CDR2 are MDHEN and SYDVKM. V was clipped by 2 bases and J by 6 bases, with 8 bases between them. The CDR3 loop reads CASSLSWREQYF. CDR3 bases: TGTGCCAGCAGTTTAAGTTGGCGCGAGCAGTACTTC.

CDR3 bases: TGTGCCAGCAGCTTAGGCGGGATCGGGGCCGGGGAGCTGTTTTTT. It yields the protein CASSLGGIGAGELFF. The chain combines TRBV7-6 with TRBJ2-2, with a possible D match to TRBD2 (6 bases). CDR1 is SGHVS, CDR2 FNYEAQ, per germline. V shed 1 base and J shed 6 bases, with 12 bases lying between them. The CDR3 is made up of 15 amino acids.

This sequence joins TRBV19 and TRBJ2-1; D is undetermined. The V gene lost 3 bases and the J gene lost 8 bases, with 8 bases spanning the gap. The CDR3 sequence is 12 residues long. Germline-derived CDR1 and CDR2 are LNHDA and SQIVND (reference sequence). This chain's CDR3 is CASSIYGDEQFF. CDR3 DNA sequence: TGTGCCAGTAGTATTTATGGGGATGAGCAGTTCTTC.

The chain has TRBV5-8 and TRBJ1-1, with a possible D match to TRBD1 (5 bases). In germline, CDR1 is SGHTS, CDR2 YDEGEE. The V gene lost 4 bases and the J gene lost 10 bases, with 14 bases spanning the gap. The CDR3 extends over 12 amino acids. CDR3 residues: CASSRGGRRAFF. The CDR3 nucleotides are TGTGCCAGCAGCCGGGGGGGGAGGAGAGCTTTCTTT.

The gene calls are TRBV19 and TRBJ2-7, with D perhaps given as TRBD1 or TRBD2 (5 bases each). Trimming removed 5 bases from V and 3 bases from J, with 11 bases in between. Germline CDR1 is LNHDA and CDR2 is SQIVND (reference sequence). The CDR3 totals 13 residues. The CDR3 DNA sequence: TGTGCCAGTAGTGCCCGGGACCACTACGAGCAGTACTTC. Translation: CASSARDHYEQYF.

CDR3 residues: CASSAGRPGELFF. The CDR3 nucleotides read TGCGCCAGCAGTGCGGGGAGACCCGGGGAGCTGTTTTTT. V usage is TRBV10-1 and J usage is TRBJ2-2, with D maybe TRBD2 (5 bases). Trimming stripped 4 bases from V and 6 bases from J, with 9 bases between. The CDR3 loop spans 13 amino acids. Germline V gene data show CDR1 as WNHNN and CDR2 as SYGVQD (reference sequence).

CDR3 in DNA: TGTGCCACTACTGTCCCTTCTGGAAACACCATATATTTT. Translating it yields CATTVPSGNTIYF. V and J are TRBV28 and TRBJ1-3, with D unclear. CDR3 length equals 13 residues. Germline values: CDR1 MDHEN, CDR2 SYDVKM. Deletions cut 10 bases from V and 1 base from J, with 11 bases between.

The chain joins TRBV28 to TRBJ1-2, with 9 nucleotides matching TRBD1. Germline loops: CDR1 MDHEN, CDR2 SYDVKM. The trim removed 7 bases at V and 4 bases at J, leaving 7 bases unmatched. There are 14 residues in the CDR3. The CDR3, as DNA: TGTGCCAGCACGACTACAGGGGGCGCCTATGGCTACACCTTC. Amino acids: CASTTTGGAYGYTF.

The chain carries TRBV21-1 and TRBJ1-2; the table names TRBD1, a call not compared with the DNA. TRBV21-1 is designated a pseudogene. CDR3 length: 14 amino acids. The chain's CDR3 is CASSKDRGHYGYTF. CDR3 coding DNA: TGTGCCAGCAGCAAAGACAGGGGGCACTATGGCTACACCTTC.

This clone was detected once. The chain couples TRBV4-2 to TRBJ2-2, with TRBD2 as a possible D gene (6 bases). The V end lost 0 bases, the J end lost 2 bases, and 7 bases lay between the germline ends. Germline lookup yields CDR1 LGHNA and CDR2 YNFKEQ. The CDR3 length is 15 residues. CDR3 loop: CASSQDGLNTGELFF. The CDR3 nucleotides are TGTGCCAGCAGCCAAGACGGACTAAACACCGGGGAGCTGTTTTTT.

This chain connects TRBV2 to TRBJ2-7; D gene unclear. The CDR3 is 13 amino acids. Germline CDR1 is SNHLY and CDR2 is FYNNEI. V shed 6 bases and J shed 2 bases, with 11 bases lying between them. CDR3 loop: CASRPGIAYEQYF. CDR3 nucleotide sequence: TGTGCCAGCAGGCCAGGAATCGCCTACGAGCAGTACTTC.

The rearrangement uses TRBV11-2 and TRBJ2-7; 10 nucleotides line up with TRBD2. The CDR3 has 16 amino acids. J lost 2 bases, V lost 0 bases, and 4 bases had no gene match. The germline V gene encodes CDR1 SGHAT and CDR2 FQNNGV. CDR3 in DNA: TGTGCCAGCAGCTTAGATACGCTAGCGGGAGCCTACGAGCAGTACTTC. Translated: CASSLDTLAGAYEQYF. Based on the CDR3 plus reference TRBV11-2 and TRBJ2-7, the full variable domain is EAGVAQSPRYKIIEKRQSVAFWCNPISGHATLYWYQQILGQGPKLLIQFQNNGVVDDSQLPKDRFSAERLKGVDSTLKIQPAKLEDSAVYLCASSLDTLAGAYEQYFGPGTRLTVT.

The chain has TRBV6-5 and TRBJ2-2, with D uncertain. This CDR3 contains 15 residues. The germline gives CDR1 MNHEY, CDR2 SVGAGI. The V gene lost 0 bases and the J gene lost 6 bases, with 11 bases spanning the gap. In DNA form, the CDR3 reads TGTGCCAGCAGTTACTCGGGAACAGCTCCCGGGGAGCTGTTTTTT. It yields the protein CASSYSGTAPGELFF.

This clone was seen a single time. The chain recombines TRBV27 with TRBJ2-3; 9 bases are a match to TRBD1. V trimming: 5 bases; J trimming: 2 bases; junction bases outside the gene matches: 8. This CDR3 is built from 16 residues. CDR1 is MNHEY, CDR2 SMNVEV, per germline (reference sequence). The CDR3 bases are TGTGCCAGCAGTGTAGTCGGGACAGGGCACACAGATACGCAGTATTTT. Translated: CASSVVGTGHTDTQYF.

The chain recombines TRBV15 with TRBJ2-3, with 7 bases aligning to TRBD1. Trimming at V came to 3 bases and at J to 0 bases, leaving 9 bases not matched to a gene. This CDR3 comprises 17 residues. Germline V gene data show CDR1 as LNHNV and CDR2 as YYDKDF (reference sequence). CDR3 protein: CATSSANRGRSTDTQYF. CDR3 in DNA: TGTGCCACCAGCAGTGCCAACAGGGGCCGAAGCACAGATACGCAGTATTTT.

The chain uses TRBV2 and TRBJ2-7; no clear D gene. V was shortened by 1 base and J by 7 bases, with 14 bases between the two germline ends. CDR3 size: 14 residues. Germline assignment: CDR1 SNHLY and CDR2 FYNNEI. This chain's CDR3 is CASSEDPRFAEQYF. CDR3 coding DNA: TGTGCCAGCAGTGAAGACCCTCGGTTCGCAGAGCAGTACTTC.

This clone was seen a handful of times. One junction end does not reproduce the germline sequence, and a read error may be involved. The V gene is TRBV7-9, the J gene TRBJ2-1; D gene uncertain. This CDR3 has 11 residues. Per germline, CDR1 SEHNR and CDR2 FQNEAQ (reference sequence). The CDR3 sequence is CASSFWDEEFF. In DNA, the CDR3 is TGTGCCAGCAGCTTTTGGGATGAGGAGTTCTTC.

This chain uses TRBV6-1 with TRBJ1-5; D not certain. The length of the CDR3 is 15 residues. Deletions cut 4 bases from V and 6 bases from J, with 16 bases between. From germline, CDR1 is MNHNS and CDR2 SASEGT. CDR3 in amino acids: CASSVRAWGTQPQHF. The CDR3 bases are TGTGCCAGCAGTGTACGGGCTTGGGGAACTCAGCCCCAGCATTTT.

The gene calls are TRBV28 and TRBJ1-5; no clear D gene. Germline lookup yields CDR1 MDHEN and CDR2 SYDVKM. The length of the CDR3 is 15 residues. V lost 3 bases and J 4 bases, leaving 13 bases between the germline ends. The CDR3 DNA is TGTGCCAGCAGTTTTTCAAGTGTAGGTAATCAGCCCCAGCATTTT. As protein: CASSFSSVGNQPQHF.

The rearrangement links TRBV7-2 to TRBJ2-7; tentative D call: TRBD1 (6 bases). V was trimmed by 1 base and J by 7 bases, leaving 14 bases between them. Germline CDR1 SGHTA, CDR2 FQGNSA. This CDR3 contains 14 residues. The CDR3: CASSLVMGAVEQYF. As DNA, the CDR3 is TGTGCCAGCAGCTTAGTAATGGGGGCGGTTGAGCAGTACTTC.

The V and J genes are TRBV5-4 and TRBJ2-1; D possibly corresponds to TRBD2 (6 bases). CDR1 and CDR2 (germline): SGHNT, YYREEE (reference sequence). V lost 6 bases, J lost 3 bases, and 22 bases lay in between. CDR3 length: 17 amino acids. In DNA form, the CDR3 reads TGTGCCAGCAACGCCTTTAGAATGGGGGGAGTCTACAATGAGCAGTTCTTC. Its translation is CASNAFRMGGVYNEQFF.

The chain joins TRBV5-6 to TRBJ2-7; the D gene is possibly TRBD2 (5 bases). Germline values: CDR1 SGHDT, CDR2 YYEEEE. This CDR3 has 12 residues. The ends were cut back, 4 bases at V and 3 bases at J, with 8 bases in the middle. CDR3 coding DNA: TGTGCCAGCAGCAGACGGGACTACGAGCAGTACTTC. Translating gives CASSRRDYEQYF.

This chain links TRBV13 with TRBJ2-3; 7 bases fit TRBD1. The germline V gene encodes CDR1 PRHDT and CDR2 FYEKMQ (reference sequence). The CDR3 is 12 residues long. Losses at the gene ends were 5 bases for V and 10 bases for J; bases not matched to a gene: 6. The CDR3 DNA reads as TGTGCCAGCAGCCCGCAGAGGGGGCCGCAGTATTTT. Translating gives CASSPQRGPQYF.

The chain uses TRBV18 and TRBJ2-7, with D perhaps TRBD1 (6 bases). This CDR3 comprises 16 residues. V dropped 2 bases and J dropped 0 bases, with 14 bases sitting between them. Looked up from germline, CDR1 is KGHSH and CDR2 is LQKENI. The CDR3 spells CASSPRGSPSSYEQYF. The CDR3 DNA follows: TGTGCCAGCTCACCAAGGGGGTCCCCTAGCTCCTACGAGCAGTACTTC.

The CDR3 DNA is TGTGCCAGCAGGAGGGTGAACACTGAAGCTTTCTTT. It encodes CASRRVNTEAFF. The chain couples TRBV5-4 to TRBJ1-1, with unresolved D. This CDR3 is 12 amino acids long. Germline CDR1 SGHNT, CDR2 YYREEE (reference sequence). The germline V and J ends were trimmed by 5 bases and 0 bases, with 5 bases remaining between them. The whole variable domain, remainder taken from reference TRBV5-4 and TRBJ1-1, is ETGVTQSPTHLIKTRGQQVTLRCSSQSGHNTVSWYQQALGQGPQFIFQYYREEENGRGNFPPRFSGLQFPNYSSELNVNALELDDSALYLCASRRVNTEAFFGQGTRLTVV.

V usage is TRBV30 and J usage is TRBJ1-2; possibly TRBD1 for D (6 bases). The CDR3 totals 13 residues. Germline V CDR1 and CDR2: GTSNPN, SVGIG (reference sequence). The V gene lost 2 bases and the J gene lost 5 bases, with 12 bases spanning the gap. CDR3 DNA: TGTGCCTGGAGTATCCAGGGGAGGTATGGCTACACCTTC. It specifies CAWSIQGRYGYTF.